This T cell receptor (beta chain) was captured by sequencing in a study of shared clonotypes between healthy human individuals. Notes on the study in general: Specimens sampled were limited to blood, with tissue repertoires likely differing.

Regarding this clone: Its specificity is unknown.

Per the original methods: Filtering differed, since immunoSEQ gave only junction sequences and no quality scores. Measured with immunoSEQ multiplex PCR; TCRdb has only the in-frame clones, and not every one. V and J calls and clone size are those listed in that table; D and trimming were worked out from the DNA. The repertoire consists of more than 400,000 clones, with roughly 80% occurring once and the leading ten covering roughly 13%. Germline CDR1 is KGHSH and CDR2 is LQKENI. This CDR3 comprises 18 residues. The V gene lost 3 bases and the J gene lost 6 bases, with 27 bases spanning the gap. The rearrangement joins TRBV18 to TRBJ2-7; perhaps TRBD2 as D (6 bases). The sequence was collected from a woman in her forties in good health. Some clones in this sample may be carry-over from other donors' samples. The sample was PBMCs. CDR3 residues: CASSPRDPGSQVFLEQYF. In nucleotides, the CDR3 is TGTGCCAGCTCACCGAGGGACCCCGGGAGTCAGGTCTTTCTCGAGCAGTACTTC.